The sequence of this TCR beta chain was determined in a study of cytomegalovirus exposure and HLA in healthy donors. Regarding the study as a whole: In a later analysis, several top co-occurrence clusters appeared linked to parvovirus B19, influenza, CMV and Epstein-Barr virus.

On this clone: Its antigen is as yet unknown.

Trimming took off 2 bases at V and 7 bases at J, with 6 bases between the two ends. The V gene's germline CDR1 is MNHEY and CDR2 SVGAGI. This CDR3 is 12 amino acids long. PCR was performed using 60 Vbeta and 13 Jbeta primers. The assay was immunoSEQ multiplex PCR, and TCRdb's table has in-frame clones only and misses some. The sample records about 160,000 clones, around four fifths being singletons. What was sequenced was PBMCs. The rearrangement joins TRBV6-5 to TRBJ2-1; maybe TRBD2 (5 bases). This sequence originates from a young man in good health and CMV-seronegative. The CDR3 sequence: CASSYGGNEQFF. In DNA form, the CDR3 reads TGTGCCAGCAGTTACGGAGGAAATGAGCAGTTCTTC.